The source of this T cell receptor (beta chain) is a study of cytomegalovirus exposure and HLA in healthy donors. To note about this clone: Its antigen is as yet unknown.

Points from the study as a whole: Productive rates of about 87% or about 30% were seen for most TCR beta V segments in an earlier analysis. According to a later analysis, donors in an Asian-associated ancestry cluster reportedly had fewer N-insertions than the 666-donor mean.

Each of the donors was a healthy bone marrow donor. Trimming at V came to 3 bases and at J to 8 bases, leaving 10 bases not matched to a gene. This CDR3 is 15 amino acids long. Germline lookup yields CDR1 MNHEY and CDR2 SVGAGI. The PCR contained 60 Vbeta and 13 Jbeta primers. Profiled with immunoSEQ multiplex PCR; TCRdb holds only in-frame clones, not every one. This sample has fewer than 140,000 clones; about 75% occur once, and the top ten carry 2.5% to 3.5%. This receptor was taken from a male donor in good health and CMV-seropositive. V usage is TRBV6-5 and J usage is TRBJ2-1; 7 nucleotides align to TRBD1. Sample: PBMCs. CDR3 sequence reads: CASSYVPGQSYEQFF. The CDR3 coding sequence is TGTGCCAGCAGTTATGTGCCGGGACAGTCTTATGAGCAGTTCTTC.